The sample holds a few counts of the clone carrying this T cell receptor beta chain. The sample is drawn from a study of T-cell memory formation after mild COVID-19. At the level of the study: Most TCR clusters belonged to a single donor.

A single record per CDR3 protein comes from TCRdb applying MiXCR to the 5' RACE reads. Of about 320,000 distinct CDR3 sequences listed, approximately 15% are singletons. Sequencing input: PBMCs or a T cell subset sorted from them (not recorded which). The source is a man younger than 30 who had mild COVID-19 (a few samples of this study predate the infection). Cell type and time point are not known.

The CDR3 region has the DNA TGTGCCAGCAGCTCGCCGGGACTGCCCTATGGCTACACCTTC. Its protein is CASSSPGLPYGYTF. J is TRBJ1-2 and V is TRBV11-2; D may be TRBD1 (5 bases). Trimming removed 4 bases from V and 4 bases from J, with 13 bases in between. Germline V gene lookup returns CDR1 SGHAT and CDR2 FQNNGV. The CDR3 length is 14 residues.